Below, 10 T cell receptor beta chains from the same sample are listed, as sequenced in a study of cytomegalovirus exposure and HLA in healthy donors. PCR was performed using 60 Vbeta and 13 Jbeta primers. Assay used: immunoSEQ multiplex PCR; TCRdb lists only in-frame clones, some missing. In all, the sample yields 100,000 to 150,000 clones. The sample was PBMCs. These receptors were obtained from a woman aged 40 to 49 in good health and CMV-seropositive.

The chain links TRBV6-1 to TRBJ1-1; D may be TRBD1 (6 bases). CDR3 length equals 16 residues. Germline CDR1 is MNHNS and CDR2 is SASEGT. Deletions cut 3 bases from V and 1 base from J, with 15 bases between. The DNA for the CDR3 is TGTGCCAGCAGTGAGATAAGGGGGTTGGGGAACACTGAAGCTTTCTTT. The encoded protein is CASSEIRGLGNTEAFF.

Here the CDR3 reads CSVARRGSNHEQYF. Written as DNA, the CDR3 is TGCAGCGTTGCTCGTCGCGGGAGTAACCACGAGCAGTACTTC. V is TRBV29-1 and J is TRBJ2-7; TRBD2 agrees at 7 bases. The ends lost 4 bases at V and 5 bases at J; junction bases unmatched: 11. This CDR3 is built from 14 residues. In germline, CDR1 is SQVTM, CDR2 ANQGSEA.

The CDR3 protein is CASSDPGHSELFF. The CDR3 DNA reads TGTGCCAGCAGTGACCCGGGACACTCGGAGCTGTTTTTT. The V gene is TRBV25-1, the J gene TRBJ2-2, with D possibly being TRBD1 (6 bases). This CDR3 has 13 residues. The ends were cut back, 3 bases at V and 10 bases at J, with 12 bases in the middle. Germline CDR1 is MGHDK and CDR2 is SYGVNS.

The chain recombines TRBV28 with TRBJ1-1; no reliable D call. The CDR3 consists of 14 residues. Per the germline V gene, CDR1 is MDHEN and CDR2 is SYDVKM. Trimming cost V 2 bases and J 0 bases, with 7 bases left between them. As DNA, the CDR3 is TGTGCCAGCAGTTTAACCAGGATGAACACTGAAGCTTTCTTT. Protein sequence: CASSLTRMNTEAFF.

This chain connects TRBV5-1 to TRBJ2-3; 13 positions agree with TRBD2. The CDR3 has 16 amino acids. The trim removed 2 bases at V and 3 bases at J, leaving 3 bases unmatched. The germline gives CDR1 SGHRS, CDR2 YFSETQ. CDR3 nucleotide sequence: TGCGCCAGCAGCTTTGGGACTAGCGGGAAGACAGATACGCAGTATTTT. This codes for CASSFGTSGKTDTQYF.

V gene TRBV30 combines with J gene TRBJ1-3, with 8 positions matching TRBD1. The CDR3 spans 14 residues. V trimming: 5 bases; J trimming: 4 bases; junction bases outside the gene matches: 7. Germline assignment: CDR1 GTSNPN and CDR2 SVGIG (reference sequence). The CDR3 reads CAWAGGFEGNTIYF. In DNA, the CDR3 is TGTGCCTGGGCAGGGGGCTTCGAGGGAAACACCATATATTTT. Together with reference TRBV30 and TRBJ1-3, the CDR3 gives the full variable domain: SQTIHQWPATLVQPVGSPLSLECTVEGTSNPNLYWYRQAAGRGLQLLFYSVGIGQISSEVPQNLSASRPQDRQFILSSKKLLLSDSGFYLCAWAGGFEGNTIYFGEGSWLTVV.

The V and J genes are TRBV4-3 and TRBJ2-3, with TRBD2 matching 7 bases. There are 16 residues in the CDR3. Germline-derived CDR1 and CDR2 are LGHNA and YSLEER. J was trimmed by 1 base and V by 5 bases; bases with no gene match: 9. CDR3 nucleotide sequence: TGCGCCAGCAGCTTCCAGGCGGGAGATGGCACAGATACGCAGTATTTT. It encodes CASSFQAGDGTDTQYF.

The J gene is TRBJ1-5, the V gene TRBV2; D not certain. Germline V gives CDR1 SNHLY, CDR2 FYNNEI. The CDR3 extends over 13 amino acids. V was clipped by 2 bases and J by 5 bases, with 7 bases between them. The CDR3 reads CASSERTYQPQHF. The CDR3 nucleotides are TGTGCCAGCAGTGAACGGACTTATCAGCCCCAGCATTTT.

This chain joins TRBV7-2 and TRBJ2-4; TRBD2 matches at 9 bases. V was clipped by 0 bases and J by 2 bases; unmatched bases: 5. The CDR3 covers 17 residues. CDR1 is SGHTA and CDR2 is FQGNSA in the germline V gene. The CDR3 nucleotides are TGTGCCAGCAGCTTAGCGGCGGGAGGGTACCCCAAAAACATTCAGTACTTC. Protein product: CASSLAAGGYPKNIQYF.

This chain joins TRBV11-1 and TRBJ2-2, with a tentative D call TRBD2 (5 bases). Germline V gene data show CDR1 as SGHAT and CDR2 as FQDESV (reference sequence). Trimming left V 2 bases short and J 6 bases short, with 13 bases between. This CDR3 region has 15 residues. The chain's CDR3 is CASSLRSTSPGELFF. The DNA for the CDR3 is TGTGCCAGCAGCTTAAGGTCCACTAGTCCCGGGGAGCTGTTTTTT.